This is a list of T cell receptor beta chains from one sample in a study of OX40 agonist ivuxolimab in advanced cancers. TCRdb keeps only in-frame clones here, not all; method: immunoSEQ multiplex PCR. The sample holds some 60,000 clones, approximately 80% seen once. The sequencing used CD4+ or CD8+ T cells sorted from blood, collected in a trial of the OX40 agonist ivuxolimab. Every receptor here comes from an adult with an advanced solid tumor such as melanoma, head and neck, liver or kidney cancer. Each CDR3 is given without its conserved first and last residue. A D gene is named only where the DNA matches it firmly.

cdr3_aa	v_call	j_call	d_call
ASSRGSTSTDTQY	TRBV6-5	TRBJ2-3	.
SAIGGNEQF	TRBV20-1	TRBJ2-1	.
ASSLSTSGKETQY	TRBV5-1	TRBJ2-5	TRBD2
ASSEDRNTEAF	TRBV6-1	TRBJ1-1	.
ASSLGSAGLDTGELF	TRBV7-3	TRBJ2-2	.
ASSPLAGTSDEQF	TRBV11-2	TRBJ2-1	TRBD2
ASSPGTGYETQY	TRBV7-2	TRBJ2-5	TRBD1
SVATPLQYNEQF	TRBV29-1	TRBJ2-1	.
ASSAWERAF	TRBV2	TRBJ1-1	.
ASSDLEGTEAF	TRBV2	TRBJ1-1	.
ASSLQRDTQY	TRBV7-8	TRBJ2-3	.
ACNRQGAVSNEKLF	TRBV30	TRBJ1-4	TRBD1
AWSPPGTSGPY	TRBV30	TRBJ2-3	TRBD2
ASSLGTSIGSGANVLT	TRBV11-1	TRBJ2-6	.
ASSWSANTEAF	TRBV19	TRBJ1-1	.
ASGDYSDLMNTEAF	TRBV21-1	TRBJ1-1	.
ASSLGTGKTQY	TRBV7-3	TRBJ2-5	.
ASSHDPDGHNEQF	TRBV14	TRBJ2-1	.
ASRQGDHEQY	TRBV6-5	TRBJ2-7	TRBD1
ASSLDSLYGYT	TRBV7-9	TRBJ1-2	.
AWSNRVGYT	TRBV30	TRBJ1-2	.
ASIPLQGPDGYT	TRBV5-6	TRBJ1-2	TRBD1
ASSLEVAKNTEAF	TRBV5-5	TRBJ1-1	.
AWSVSSYNSPLH	TRBV30	TRBJ1-6	.
ASSLYQGQGNSPLH	TRBV7-2	TRBJ1-6	TRBD1
ASSSRLNQPQH	TRBV9	TRBJ1-5	.
ASTLGAGLSTGELF	TRBV7-3	TRBJ2-2	.
ASSPRSFNQPQH	TRBV7-2	TRBJ1-5	.
ASSLNPGLAAYEQY	TRBV5-1	TRBJ2-7	TRBD2
ASSVDGTDTQY	TRBV7-3	TRBJ2-3	.
VSSGLALALYEQY	TRBV2	TRBJ2-7	.
ASSRSTGQNYEQY	TRBV11-2	TRBJ2-7	TRBD1
ASADRNYEQY	TRBV2	TRBJ2-7	TRBD1
ASSTLIGQGAEAF	TRBV27	TRBJ1-1	.
ASTSLTTGSGYT	TRBV6-6	TRBJ1-2	.